The table lists the clone carrying this T cell receptor beta chain with a count of one. Antigen unknown. The source of the sample is a study of cytomegalovirus exposure and HLA in healthy donors. Study details: Both the approximately 130 validation repertoires and the approximately 670 first-cohort repertoires used the same platform, as reported by a later analysis.

Only in-frame clones appear in the TCRdb table, and some are missing; sequencing was by immunoSEQ multiplex PCR. The sample yields approximately 160,000 clones, around 82% seen once. Study observations and caveats: Specificity of three CMV-associated chains for CMV antigens was verified in vitro.

This CDR3 spans 15 amino acids. The sequence was obtained from a man aged 25-40 years in good health and CMV-seropositive. Sequencing input: PBMCs. The chain combines TRBV21-1 with TRBJ2-7; no check of the table's D call, TRBD1, against the DNA was made. TRBV21-1 represents a pseudogene. The CDR3 nucleotides read TGTGCCAGCAGCAAAGGGTCAGGGGACTCCTACGAGCAGTACTTC. This encodes CASSKGSGDSYEQYF.